This T cell receptor (beta chain) was recovered during a study of blood T cell repertoires in COVID-19 (TCRdb year 2020). About the study as a whole: The collaborator samples originated in the United States, Italy and Spain and spanned the acute and convalescent phases of COVID-19. The prospective study material was composed of cDNA or gDNA derived from T cells, B-cell-depleted T cells, or PBMCs. Subjects who had been exposed to COVID-19, were actively infected with it, or had recovered from it provided the deeply sampled blood TCRbeta repertoires that made up the dataset. The repertoires were released in a freely available public database meant as a resource for research on the immune response to SARS-CoV-2. Samples came from the ongoing ImmuneRACE study (first 160 participants) plus 1,254 subjects from 6 global collaborators. The sample metadata nearly always contained a de-identified subject ID, COVID-19 status, age in years and sex. Where available, HLA class I and class II types were taken from metadata supplied by the sample provider and were not determined by assay-based typing. General study outcomes and caveats: The quantity of clinical and demographic metadata differed by source and by participant and was supplied without curation.

Participants in the prospective study were enrolled through a virtual design, were aged roughly 18 to 90 years, and lived in approximately 25 United States geographic areas. In the prospective study, cohorts were assigned on the basis of participant-reported clinical history obtained from a screening survey and a study questionnaire. In the prospective study, mobile phlebotomists collected whole blood, serum and a nasopharyngeal or oropharyngeal swab from each participant. Over a roughly two-month period, participants in the prospective study had the option of providing additional blood draws and questionnaires. Before DNA extraction, blood samples from the prospective study were shipped at room temperature or frozen. V drops 4 bases and J drops 5 bases, leaving 14 bases in between. CDR1 LGHNA and CDR2 YSLEER were looked up in the germline V gene. Inclusive of the bounding cysteine and phenylalanine, the CDR3 is 14 residues long. Of all the DNA, just the CDR3 is kept, 42 bases in frame from base 1.

To note about this clone: Its antigen specificity is not known. Qualities for individual bases were not recorded, and no much larger clone is one base off.

The immunoSEQ Assay, a bias-controlled multiplex PCR, was used to amplify TCRbeta CDR3 regions from genomic DNA. As for the original processing: The number of nucleated cells in each sample was estimated by amplification of reference gene primers within the assay. Sequence reads were collapsed and filtered to measure the absolute abundance of every unique TCRbeta CDR3 rearrangement. For each sample, productive Simpson clonality was calculated by taking the square root of Simpson's diversity index across productive rearrangements. TCRdb stores this immuneACCESS table with in-frame sequences only. Part of the clones is absent; in the studies checked, under half of the shortfall reflects unresolved V genes, and no reason is known for the rest. V and J calls and clone size are copied from that table; D and trimming were computed from the DNA. For this sample the table gives 310,000 or so clones, of which 85% to 90% were detected only once. In total, the top ten clones hold 1.5% to 2% of the sample.

This clonotype was obtained from a woman between 18 and 30 years old with acute COVID-19. Source material: PBMCs or T cells enriched from blood (not recorded which). The V gene is TRBV4-3 and the J gene is TRBJ1-1; matching of 5 bases hints at TRBD1 as the D gene. For the CDR3, the sequence is CASSLFREDTEAFF. The nucleotides are TGCGCCAGCAGCCTATTCAGGGAAGATACTGAAGCTTTCTTT.